Listed below are T cell receptor beta chains from one sample, sequenced in a study of T cell responses to AZD1222 COVID-19 vaccine. Some clones are missing from TCRdb's copy, which holds only in-frame ones; the method was immunoSEQ multiplex PCR. The data contain roughly 150,000 clones, roughly nine tenths of them seen just once; the ten biggest clones take up over 3%. The starting material was peripheral blood, obtained 28 days after the second AZD1222 dose. Every receptor here comes from an adult who received the AZD1222 COVID-19 vaccine. The CDR3 runs from the conserved cysteine through the conserved F or W. D genes are given only for firm matches. Rows may omit the clone size; those that give it use once, few, many or a size class.

D: TRBD2
J: TRBJ2-7
size: -
length: 16
V: TRBV5-8
CDR3: CASSTGLAGVWYEQYF
DNA: TGTGCCAGCAGCACGGGACTAGCGGGAGTATGGTACGAGCAGTACTTC

D: TRBD2
J: TRBJ2-5
size: -
length: 15
V: TRBV30
CDR3: CAWSGLAGPQETQYF
DNA: TGTGCCTGGAGTGGCCTAGCGGGGCCCCAAGAGACCCAGTACTTC

D: -
J: TRBJ2-5
size: once
length: 14
V: TRBV7-9
CDR3: CASSLSSVEKTQYF
DNA: TGTGCCAGCAGCTTATCTTCAGTCGAGAAGACCCAGTACTTC

D: -
J: TRBJ1-2
size: -
length: 13
V: TRBV5-8
CDR3: CASSLLGYYGYTF
DNA: TGTGCCAGCAGCCTCCTGGGCTATTATGGCTACACCTTC

D: TRBD1
J: TRBJ1-4
size: -
length: 19
V: TRBV5-3
CDR3: CARSLVFPGTGIDNEKLFF
DNA: TGTGCCAGAAGCTTGGTCTTTCCCGGGACAGGGATAGATAATGAAAAACTGTTTTTT

D: TRBD1
J: TRBJ1-2
size: -
length: 13
V: TRBV6-2/TRBV6-3
CDR3: CASSYGQAYGYTF
DNA: TGTGCCAGCAGTTACGGACAGGCGTATGGCTACACCTTC

D: TRBD1
J: TRBJ2-7
size: -
length: 16
V: TRBV5-1
CDR3: CASRNAETGGGYEQYF
DNA: TGCGCCAGCCGAAACGCCGAGACAGGGGGAGGCTACGAGCAGTACTTC

D: TRBD1
J: TRBJ2-7
size: -
length: 15
V: TRBV11-2
CDR3: CASSLRQGTTYEQYF
DNA: TGTGCCAGCAGCCTACGACAGGGGACAACCTACGAGCAGTACTTC

D: TRBD1
J: TRBJ1-2
size: few
length: 13
V: TRBV19
CDR3: CASSKGTGYGYTF
DNA: TGTGCCAGTAGTAAAGGGACAGGCTATGGCTACACCTTC

D: -
J: TRBJ1-1
size: -
length: 14
V: TRBV5-1
CDR3: CASRFPNSNTEAFF
DNA: TGCGCCAGCAGATTCCCGAACTCGAACACTGAAGCTTTCTTT

D: TRBD1
J: TRBJ1-1
size: once
length: 14
V: TRBV5-5
CDR3: CASSSGITGASVFF
DNA: TGTGCCAGCAGCTCCGGGATCACAGGGGCGTCGGTATTCTTT

D: -
J: TRBJ2-3
size: -
length: 17
V: TRBV3-1/TRBV3-2
CDR3: CASSQDWVPSRTDTQYF
DNA: TGTGCCAGCAGCCAAGATTGGGTACCGTCTCGCACAGATACGCAGTATTTT

D: -
J: TRBJ2-7
size: -
length: 13
V: TRBV5-6
CDR3: CASSLSLSYEQYF
DNA: TGTGCCAGCAGCTTGTCCCTTTCCTACGAGCAGTACTTC

D: -
J: TRBJ1-3
size: -
length: 15
V: TRBV5-1
CDR3: CASSWKGRDGNTIYF
DNA: TGCGCCAGCAGCTGGAAGGGACGGGATGGAAACACCATATATTTT

D: TRBD2
J: TRBJ2-7
size: -
length: 14
V: TRBV9
CDR3: CASSLGGSSYEQYF
DNA: TGTGCCAGCAGCCTGGGGGGGAGCTCCTACGAGCAGTACTTC

D: -
J: TRBJ1-6
size: -
length: 19
V: TRBV6-2/TRBV6-3
CDR3: CASSYSGPGSSAGNSPLHF
DNA: TGTGCCAGCAGTTACTCCGGGCCAGGGAGCAGTGCGGGAAATTCACCCCTCCACTTT

D: TRBD2
J: TRBJ2-1
size: -
length: 18
V: TRBV3-1/TRBV3-2
CDR3: CASSQGLAGDHGRNEQFF
DNA: TGTGCCAGCAGCCAGGGACTAGCGGGAGATCACGGTAGGAATGAGCAGTTCTTC

D: TRBD1
J: TRBJ2-3
size: -
length: 17
V: TRBV5-1
CDR3: CASSLDPGGAVGDTQYF
DNA: TGCGCCAGCAGCTTAGACCCAGGGGGCGCGGTCGGAGATACGCAGTATTTT

D: -
J: TRBJ1-4
size: -
length: 19
V: TRBV4-1
CDR3: CASSQTRVQGGDVNEKLFF
DNA: TGCGCCAGCAGCCAGACAAGGGTCCAGGGCGGGGACGTAAATGAAAAACTGTTTTTT

D: -
J: TRBJ2-2
size: -
length: 14
V: TRBV19
CDR3: CASSGLEFFRELFF
DNA: TGTGCCAGTAGCGGACTTGAGTTTTTCCGGGAGCTGTTTTTT

D: -
J: TRBJ1-3
size: -
length: 13
V: TRBV4-2
CDR3: CASSQVRGNTIYF
DNA: TGTGCCAGCAGCCAAGTTAGAGGAAACACCATATATTTT

D: -
J: TRBJ2-1
size: -
length: 17
V: TRBV24-1
CDR3: CATSDLPPDSSYNEQFF
DNA: TGTGCCACCAGTGACCTGCCCCCGGACAGCTCCTACAATGAGCAGTTCTTC

D: -
J: TRBJ1-6
size: -
length: 15
V: TRBV2
CDR3: CASRELGTYNSPLHF
DNA: TGTGCCAGCAGGGAATTGGGGACCTATAATTCACCCCTCCACTTT

D: -
J: TRBJ1-5
size: few
length: 14
V: TRBV4-1
CDR3: CASSQVPDNQPQHF
DNA: TGCGCCAGCAGCCAAGTCCCGGACAATCAGCCCCAGCATTTT

D: -
J: TRBJ1-1
size: -
length: 14
V: TRBV18
CDR3: CASSPPSGQTEAFF
DNA: TGTGCCAGCTCACCACCGAGCGGCCAGACTGAAGCTTTCTTT

D: TRBD2
J: TRBJ2-1
size: -
length: 13
V: TRBV2
CDR3: CASRGGTYNEQFF
DNA: TGTGCCAGCCGGGGGGGAACCTACAATGAGCAGTTCTTC

D: TRBD1
J: TRBJ1-1
size: -
length: 15
V: TRBV11-2
CDR3: CASSSYRGRSTEAFF
DNA: TGTGCCAGCAGCTCTTACAGGGGTAGGAGCACTGAAGCTTTCTTT